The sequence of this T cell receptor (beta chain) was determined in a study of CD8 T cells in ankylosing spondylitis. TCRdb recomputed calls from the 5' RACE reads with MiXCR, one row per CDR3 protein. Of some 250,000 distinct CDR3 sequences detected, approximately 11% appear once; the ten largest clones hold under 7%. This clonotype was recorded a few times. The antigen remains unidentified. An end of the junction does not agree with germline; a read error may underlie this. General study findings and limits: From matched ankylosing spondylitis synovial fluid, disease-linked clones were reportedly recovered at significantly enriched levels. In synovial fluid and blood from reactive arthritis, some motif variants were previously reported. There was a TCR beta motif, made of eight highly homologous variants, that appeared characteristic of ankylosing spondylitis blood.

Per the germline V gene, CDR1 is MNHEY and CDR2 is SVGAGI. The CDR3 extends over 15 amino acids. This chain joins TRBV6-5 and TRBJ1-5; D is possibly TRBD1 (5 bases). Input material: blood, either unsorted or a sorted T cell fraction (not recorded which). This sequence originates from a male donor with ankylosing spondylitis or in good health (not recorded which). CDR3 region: CTSSYSLQDNQPQHF. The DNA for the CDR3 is TGTACCAGCAGTTACTCTTTACAGGACAATCAGCCCCAGCATTTT.